These 26 T cell receptor beta chains share one sample of origin, sequenced in a study of shared clonotypes between healthy human individuals (TCRdb year 2020). Library construction relied on the immunoSEQ multiplex PCR assay. TCRdb retrieved this table from immuneACCESS and kept in-frame rearrangements only. Not all clones are present; in checked studies, unresolved V genes account for under half, and no reason is known for the remainder. The sample records about half a million clones, roughly four fifths of which are singletons. The ten largest clones capture approximately 12% of the sample. Input material: PBMCs. The receptors come from a woman aged 40 to 50 in good health. Some clones in this sample may be carry-over from other donors' samples.

The chain joins TRBV6-5 to TRBJ2-7; D is perhaps TRBD2 (6 bases). Germline CDR1 and CDR2: MNHEY and SVGAGI. The CDR3 loop spans 14 amino acids. V was clipped by 6 bases and J by 0 bases, with 12 bases between them. CDR3 in DNA: TGTGCCAGCAGCCTTAGGAGGGACTCCTACGAGCAGTACTTC. Its protein is CASSLRRDSYEQYF.

This clone came up a few times. The chain has TRBV15 and TRBJ1-1; 10 nucleotides align to TRBD1. The CDR3 consists of 15 residues. V dropped 3 bases and J dropped 4; count of bases not matched to a gene: 5. From germline, CDR1 is LNHNV and CDR2 YYDKDF (reference sequence). CDR3 sequence (DNA): TGTGCCACCAGCAGTGGGACAGGGGAGGGCACTGAAGCTTTCTTT. It translates to CATSSGTGEGTEAFF.

Remarks on this clone: A far larger clone is a single base away, which makes a read error likely. Other nucleotide sequences from this sample produce the same CDR3. V and J are TRBV7-2 and TRBJ2-7, with 10 bases lining up with TRBD1. Per germline, CDR1 SGHTA and CDR2 FQGNSA. CDR3 length: 14 residues. CDR3 loop: CASSILTGGYEQYF. The CDR3 region has the DNA TGTGCCAGCAGCATTCTGACAGGGGGCTACGAGCAGTACTTT.

V gene TRBV5-1 combines with J gene TRBJ1-1; 11 bases are a match to TRBD1. The junction had 10 bases not matched to a gene; V was cut back by 0 bases and J by 6 bases. This CDR3 is 17 amino acids long. Germline CDR1 SGHRS, CDR2 YFSETQ. Here the CDR3 DNA reads TGCGCCAGCAGCTTGGAACCCTCCGGACAGGGGGCGCCTGAAGCTTTCTTT. Amino acid sequence: CASSLEPSGQGAPEAFF.

This chain links TRBV19 with TRBJ1-5; 7 bases are a match to TRBD1. The germline gives CDR1 LNHDA, CDR2 SQIVND (reference sequence). V was clipped by 9 bases and J by 0 bases; unmatched bases: 8. The CDR3 has 15 amino acids. DNA for the CDR3: TGTGCCAGCGAAGGGGGCGCGAATAGCAATCAGCCCCAGCATTTT. Amino acids: CASEGGANSNQPQHF.

Comments on this clone: This likely came from a read error, as a far larger clone is one base away. V gene TRBV28 combines with J gene TRBJ1-2; D gene unclear. The CDR3 runs to 13 residues. V shed 3 bases and J shed 3 bases, with 8 bases lying between them. Germline CDR1 and CDR2: MDHEN and SYDVKM. DNA for the CDR3: TGTGCCAGCAGTTTGACCAGATACTATGGCTACACCTTC. Its translation: CASSLTRYYGYTF.

The gene calls are TRBV15 and TRBJ1-1, with 10 bases identical to TRBD1. The junction had 16 bases not matched to a gene; V was cut back by 6 bases and J by 6 bases. The CDR3 is 17 residues long. CDR1 and CDR2 (germline): LNHNV, YYDKDF (reference sequence). The CDR3 sequence is CATRGVGTGVPAAEAFF. DNA of the CDR3: TGTGCCACCAGGGGAGTCGGGACAGGGGTCCCGGCCGCTGAAGCTTTCTTT. Supplemented by reference TRBV15 and TRBJ1-1, the full variable domain reads DAMVIQNPRYQVTQFGKPVTLSCSQTLNHNVMYWYQQKSSQAPKLLFHYYDKDFNNEADTPDNFQSRRPNTSFCFLDIRSPGLGDTAMYLCATRGVGTGVPAAEAFFGQGTRLTVV.

The genes are TRBV27 and TRBJ2-5; D is possibly TRBD1 or TRBD2 (5 bases each). The better agreement between TRBJ2-7 and the DNA end casts doubt on the J call. The length of the CDR3 is 15 residues. The germline gives CDR1 MNHEY, CDR2 SMNVEV (reference sequence). CDR3 DNA sequence: TGTGCCAGCAGCAACCGGGACCGTTACTACTACGAGCAGTACTTC. Amino acids: CASSNRDRYYYEQYF.

The V and J genes are TRBV6-4 and TRBJ2-2; 8 bases fit TRBD2. V was clipped by 6 bases and J by 3 bases; unmatched bases: 6. Germline lookup yields CDR1 MRHNA and CDR2 SNTAGT. The CDR3 has 15 residues. The CDR3 DNA follows: TGTGCCAGCAGCCCAGCGGGAGCGGACACCGGGGAGCTGTTTTTT. Protein product: CASSPAGADTGELFF.

The rearrangement joins TRBV30 to TRBJ2-7; 9 nucleotides align to TRBD1. The CDR3 loop spans 15 amino acids. Germline loops: CDR1 GTSNPN, CDR2 SVGIG (reference sequence). J lost 3 bases, V lost 2 bases, and 8 bases had no gene match. CDR3 residues: CAWSQGQGLNYEQYF. CDR3 DNA: TGTGCCTGGAGTCAGGGACAGGGTCTTAACTACGAGCAGTACTTC.

The V and J genes are TRBV4-2 and TRBJ2-1, with D unresolved. Germline-derived CDR1 and CDR2 are LGHNA and YNFKEQ. The V end lost 0 bases, the J end lost 0 bases, and 6 bases lay between the germline ends. There are 15 residues in the CDR3. The CDR3 nucleotides read TGTGCCAGCAGCCAAGATCTCCACTCCTACAATGAGCAGTTCTTC. Its protein is CASSQDLHSYNEQFF.

This chain joins TRBV5-8 and TRBJ1-4, with TRBD1 identical over 12 bases. From germline, CDR1 is SGHTS and CDR2 YDEGEE. This CDR3 is built from 15 residues. Losses at the gene ends were 4 bases for V and 7 bases for J; bases not matched to a gene: 5. CDR3 sequence reads: CASSPGTGGGEKLFF. The CDR3 DNA follows: TGTGCCAGCAGCCCGGGGACAGGGGGCGGTGAAAAACTGTTTTTT.

The chain joins TRBV5-4 to TRBJ2-1; D might be TRBD1 or TRBD2, each matching 5 bases. The CDR3 runs 13 residues. Germline assignment: CDR1 SGHNT and CDR2 YYREEE (reference sequence). Trimming removed 4 bases at V and 15 bases at J, with 20 bases between. The CDR3 sequence: CASSPEGLVPPFF. In DNA form, the CDR3 reads TGTGCCAGCAGCCCCGAGGGGCTCGTCCCCCCGTTCTTC.

This clone was recorded once. V usage is TRBV4-2 and J usage is TRBJ2-1, with D maybe TRBD2 (6 bases). Germline assignment: CDR1 LGHNA and CDR2 YNFKEQ. This CDR3 is 12 amino acids long. V lost 4 bases and J 6 bases, leaving 7 bases between the germline ends. DNA for the CDR3: TGTGCCAGCAGCCCGACTAGCAATGAGCAGTTCTTC. Translated: CASSPTSNEQFF.

The chain carries TRBV13 and TRBJ2-1, with 8 bases aligning to TRBD2. The J segment lost 2 bases and the V segment lost 5 bases, leaving 5 bases of the junction unmatched. This CDR3 contains 15 residues. Germline assignment: CDR1 PRHDT and CDR2 FYEKMQ (reference sequence). CDR3 nucleotide sequence: TGTGCCAGCAGCACGACTAGCGACCCCTACAATGAGCAGTTCTTC. Residues: CASSTTSDPYNEQFF.

This chain joins TRBV7-9 and TRBJ2-7; D is perhaps TRBD2 (6 bases). Germline V gene lookup returns CDR1 SEHNR and CDR2 FQNEAQ (reference sequence). The CDR3 runs 15 residues. Trimming pared 3 bases from V and 0 bases from J, leaving 12 bases between. CDR3 in amino acids: CASSFSGASSYEQYF. The CDR3 DNA reads as TGTGCCAGCAGCTTTTCGGGAGCTAGCTCCTACGAGCAGTACTTC.

In this sample, this clone turned up once. The rearrangement uses TRBV28 and TRBJ2-7, with D maybe TRBD2 (6 bases). There are 15 residues in the CDR3. Trimming left V 6 bases short and J 4 bases short, with 19 bases between. Germline V gene data show CDR1 as MDHEN and CDR2 as SYDVKM. The CDR3 DNA is TGTGCCAGCAGCCTCGTTGGTGTAGCGGAATACGAGCAGTACTTC. It is translated as CASSLVGVAEYEQYF.

The chain is built from TRBV7-2 and TRBJ2-7; TRBD2 matches at 9 bases. Germline trimming cut 6 bases from V and 2 bases from J; bases unmatched to any gene: 8. The CDR3 sequence is 15 residues long. Per the germline V gene, CDR1 is SGHTA and CDR2 is FQGNSA. This CDR3 reads CASRILAGDTYEQYF. CDR3 sequence (DNA): TGTGCCAGCAGGATACTAGCGGGTGATACCTACGAGCAGTACTTC.

The chain links TRBV2 to TRBJ1-2; D gene unclear. From germline, CDR1 is SNHLY and CDR2 FYNNEI. Trimming removed 2 bases from V and 9 bases from J, with 16 bases in between. The CDR3 has 14 residues. The CDR3 loop is CASSEWLEGRSYTF. The CDR3 DNA sequence: TGTGCCAGCAGTGAATGGTTGGAGGGCCGGAGCTACACCTTC. The variable domain in full, with the rest retrieved from reference TRBV2 and TRBJ1-2, is EPEVTQTPSHQVTQMGQEVILRCVPISNHLYFYWYRQILGQKVEFLVSFYNNEISEKSEIFDDQFSVERPDGSNFTLKIRSTKLEDSAMYFCASSEWLEGRSYTFGSGTRLTVV.

This chain's CDR3 is CASSESTEAFF. The CDR3 DNA is TGTGCCAGCAGTGAATCGACTGAAGCTTTCTTT. This chain links TRBV2 with TRBJ1-1; unclear D gene. CDR3 size: 11 residues. Trimming removed 2 bases at V and 5 bases at J, with 3 bases between. The germline V gene encodes CDR1 SNHLY and CDR2 FYNNEI.

The rearrangement uses TRBV2 and TRBJ1-5; D not resolved. CDR1 is SNHLY and CDR2 is FYNNEI in the germline V gene. The CDR3 runs to 14 residues. The ends were cut back, 11 bases at V and 1 base at J, with 15 bases in the middle. In DNA form, the CDR3 reads TGTGCCTCGGGCGGAGACATCAGCAATCAGCCCCAGCATTTT. Its translation: CASGGDISNQPQHF.

V and J are TRBV25-1 and TRBJ2-7, with D possibly being TRBD1 (5 bases). Germline-derived CDR1 and CDR2 are MGHDK and SYGVNS. The V end was cut by 3 bases, the J end by 2 bases, with 14 bases between. The CDR3 is 15 residues long. In DNA, the CDR3 is TGTGCCAGCAGTGACTCAGGGATTCCTCCCTACGAGCAGTACTTC. Translation: CASSDSGIPPYEQYF.

The chain couples TRBV6-6 to TRBJ1-1; D unclear. The CDR3 contains 14 residues. With 3 bases removed from V and 0 bases from J, the gap between germline ends came to 8 bases. The germline gives CDR1 MNHNY, CDR2 SVGAGI (reference sequence). The CDR3 region is CASSYSVLNTEAFF. The CDR3 DNA follows: TGTGCCAGCAGTTATTCCGTTCTGAACACTGAAGCTTTCTTT.

This clone has more than one count but fewer than ten. V usage is TRBV28 and J usage is TRBJ2-7; 9 positions match TRBD1. Germline V gene sequence: CDR1 MDHEN, CDR2 SYDVKM. The CDR3 runs to 15 residues. J gave up 3 bases and V 6 bases, and 9 bases lay outside the gene matches. This CDR3 is CASRKDRGALYEQYF. In DNA form, the CDR3 reads TGTGCCAGCAGGAAAGACAGGGGGGCTCTCTACGAGCAGTACTTC. The whole variable domain, filled in from reference TRBV28 and TRBJ2-7, reads DVKVTQSSRYLVKRTGEKVFLECVQDMDHENMFWYRQDPGLGLRLIYFSYDVKMKEKGDIPEGYSVSREKKERFSLILESASTNQTSMYLCASRKDRGALYEQYFGPGTRLTVT.

The rearrangement joins TRBV9 to TRBJ2-3, with 7 bases matching TRBD2. This CDR3 is 16 amino acids long. Per the germline V gene, CDR1 is SGDLS and CDR2 is YYNGEE. V trimming: 2 bases; J trimming: 2 bases; junction bases outside the gene matches: 8. CDR3 sequence: CASSVTGTTNTDTQYF. The CDR3 nucleotides are TGTGCCAGCAGCGTTACCGGGACTACTAACACAGATACGCAGTATTTT. The whole variable domain, remainder taken from reference TRBV9 and TRBJ2-3, is DSGVTQTPKHLITATGQRVTLRCSPRSGDLSVYWYQQSLDQGLQFLIQYYNGEERAKGNILERFSAQQFPDLHSELNLSSLELGDSALYFCASSVTGTTNTDTQYFGPGTRLTVL.

This rearrangement joins TRBV28 to TRBJ2-2; D might be TRBD1 (5 bases). V lost 2 bases and J lost 5, with 6 bases in between. In germline, CDR1 is MDHEN, CDR2 SYDVKM. This CDR3 spans 13 amino acids. The CDR3, as DNA: TGTGCCAGCAGTTTAGGGGCGACCGGGGAGCTGTTTTTT. It codes for CASSLGATGELFF.